This entry lists 10 T cell receptor beta chains sequenced from one sample in a study of neoadjuvant anti-PD-1 for oral cavity cancer. Stated time point: after neoadjuvant nivolumab, at surgical resection. Sequenced by immunoSEQ multiplex PCR; TCRdb stores in-frame clones only, minus some. The data contain roughly 13,000 clones, roughly 70% of them seen just once; the ten biggest clones take up more than 3%. This material consisted of PBMCs, taken after nivolumab (anti-PD-1) treatment. The origin of the receptors is a person aged 40 to 85 with oral cavity squamous cell carcinoma.

The genes are TRBV7-8 and TRBJ1-1; D may be TRBD1 (5 bases). The CDR3 runs 15 residues. Trimming removed 0 bases at V and 5 bases at J, with 13 bases between. The germline V gene has CDR1 SGHVS and CDR2 FQNEAQ. The CDR3 DNA reads as TGTGCCAGCAGCTTAGCCGTCAGGGTGGGGACTGAAGCTTTCTTT. Protein sequence: CASSLAVRVGTEAFF.

The chain recombines TRBV19 with TRBJ1-5, with TRBD1 matching over 8 bases. The CDR3 loop spans 15 amino acids. Looked up from germline, CDR1 is LNHDA and CDR2 is SQIVND (reference sequence). V lost 6 bases to trimming and J lost 1 base; unmatched junction nucleotides: 5. For the CDR3, the DNA is TGTGCCAGTAGCACGACAGGGGCGAGCAATCAGCCCCAGCATTTT. Amino acids: CASSTTGASNQPQHF.

This sequence joins TRBV7-6 and TRBJ2-2; D is uncertain. V lost 5 bases, J lost 8 bases, and 9 bases lay in between. Germline V CDR1 and CDR2: SGHVS, FNYEAQ. This CDR3 region has 12 residues. The CDR3 here is CASSNPSGELFF. CDR3 DNA sequence: TGTGCCAGCAGCAACCCGTCGGGGGAGCTGTTTTTT.

The CDR3 loop reads CASSEPGGPAEQYF. The CDR3 DNA sequence: TGTGCCAGCAGTGAACCGGGAGGGCCGGCCGAGCAGTACTTC. The chain carries TRBV2 and TRBJ2-7; TRBD2 aligns across 8 bases. CDR1 and CDR2 from the germline V gene are SNHLY and FYNNEI. With 2 bases clipped from V and 6 bases from J, the junction kept 6 bases outside the gene matches. The CDR3 consists of 14 residues.

The chain uses TRBV6-1 and TRBJ1-3; tentatively, D is TRBD1 (5 bases). The germline V and J ends were trimmed by 6 bases and 1 base, with 10 bases remaining between them. Germline CDR1 is MNHNS and CDR2 is SASEGT. The CDR3 has 14 amino acids. CDR3: CASRVQDSGNTIYF. DNA of the CDR3: TGTGCCAGCAGGGTACAGGATTCTGGAAACACCATATATTTT.

The rearrangement joins TRBV9 to TRBJ2-7; the match to TRBD2 covers 10 bases. This CDR3 region has 16 residues. The V and J ends lost 4 bases and 0 bases, in that order; junction bases with no gene match: 7. Looked up from germline, CDR1 is SGDLS and CDR2 is YYNGEE. The CDR3 coding sequence is TGTGCCAGCAGCTCCGGCTCTAGCGGGAGCTCCTACGAGCAGTACTTC. Translated, it gives CASSSGSSGSSYEQYF.

The CDR3 sequence is CASGGEIQETQYF. DNA of the CDR3: TGTGCCAGCGGGGGGGAGATCCAAGAGACCCAGTACTTC. This chain joins TRBV9 and TRBJ2-5, with 7 bases identical to TRBD2. Losses at the gene ends were 7 bases for V and 1 base for J; bases not matched to a gene: 4. CDR1 and CDR2 (germline): SGDLS, YYNGEE. There are 13 residues in the CDR3.

In its sample, this clone was seen a few times. The V and J genes are TRBV28 and TRBJ2-7; D not resolved. The CDR3 runs to 13 residues. Trimming left V 4 bases short and J 1 base short, with 8 bases between. Germline V lookup: CDR1 MDHEN, CDR2 SYDVKM. CDR3 protein: CASSWSGSYEQYF. Written as DNA, the CDR3 is TGTGCCAGCAGTTGGTCCGGGTCCTACGAGCAGTACTTC.

J is TRBJ2-2 and V is TRBV5-1; no firm D call. V lost 4 bases, J lost 7 bases, and 8 bases lay in between. The CDR3 is 12 residues long. Germline values: CDR1 SGHRS, CDR2 YFSETQ. The CDR3 DNA sequence: TGCGCCAGCAGCCGGAGCCTCGGGGAGCTGTTTTTT. It is translated as CASSRSLGELFF.

Only a few counts were recorded for this clone. The chain recombines TRBV14 with TRBJ2-7, with D maybe TRBD2 (5 bases). The germline V gene has CDR1 SGHDN and CDR2 FVKESK. The CDR3 runs 14 residues. Trimming pared 0 bases from V and 7 bases from J, leaving 13 bases between. The CDR3 DNA is TGTGCCAGCAGCCAAGATCAGCTACTAGGGGAGCAGTACTTC. This sequence encodes CASSQDQLLGEQYF.